Listed here are 17 T cell receptor beta chains from one sample, sequenced in a study of T cell responses to AZD1222 COVID-19 vaccine. Measured with immunoSEQ multiplex PCR; TCRdb has only the in-frame clones, and not every one. Among 95,000 to 110,000 clones listed, about 90% were seen once. The sequences come from peripheral blood, collected 28 days after the second AZD1222 dose. All receptors come from an adult who received the AZD1222 COVID-19 vaccine.

V and J are TRBV21-1 and TRBJ1-2; the table's D call, TRBD1, was not checked against the DNA. TRBV21-1 is given as a pseudogene. The CDR3 is 15 amino acids. CDR3: CASSKGGQGPVGYTF. CDR3 in DNA: TGTGCCAGCAGCAAAGGGGGACAGGGGCCTGTTGGCTACACCTTC.

This clone was observed many times. The gene calls are TRBV19 and TRBJ2-1; 11 bases agree with TRBD2. This CDR3 comprises 15 residues. With 8 bases clipped from V and 3 bases from J, the junction kept 6 bases outside the gene matches. CDR1 and CDR2 from the germline V gene are LNHDA and SQIVND (reference sequence). In DNA form, the CDR3 reads TGTGCCAGTGGCCTCGGGACTAGCGGCTACAATGAGCAGTTCTTC. This encodes CASGLGTSGYNEQFF.

The V and J genes are TRBV6-5 and TRBJ2-7, with 9 bases fitting TRBD2. The trim removed 2 bases at V and 2 bases at J, leaving 7 bases unmatched. The germline V gene encodes CDR1 MNHEY and CDR2 SVGAGI. This CDR3 spans 16 amino acids. CDR3 protein: CASSYGWAGGTYEQYF. The CDR3 DNA reads as TGTGCCAGCAGTTACGGTTGGGCGGGAGGGACCTACGAGCAGTACTTC.

This clone was recorded once. The V call is TRBV6-1, the J call TRBJ1-1, with D perhaps TRBD1 (5 bases). CDR1 is MNHNS, CDR2 SASEGT, per germline. CDR3 length equals 16 residues. The V end lost 1 base, the J end lost 0 bases, and 12 bases lay between the germline ends. CDR3 sequence reads: CASSEEPQAMNTEAFF. The CDR3 nucleotides are TGTGCCAGCAGTGAAGAACCACAGGCCATGAACACTGAAGCTTTCTTT.

The V and J genes are TRBV27 and TRBJ1-1; D uncertain. The germline CDR1 and CDR2 sequences are MNHEY and SMNVEV (reference sequence). The CDR3 runs 13 residues. The V gene lost 5 bases and the J gene lost 6 bases, with 13 bases spanning the gap. CDR3 nucleotide sequence: TGTGCCAGCAGTCCCTCCCCGGGCCCTGAAGCTTTCTTT. It yields the protein CASSPSPGPEAFF.

This chain uses TRBV2 with TRBJ2-7; D is unresolved. This CDR3 region has 13 residues. Germline V gene data show CDR1 as SNHLY and CDR2 as FYNNEI. V was shortened by 6 bases and J by 5 bases, with 14 bases between the two germline ends. This chain's CDR3 is CASRFPIYHEQYF. DNA for the CDR3: TGTGCCAGCAGGTTCCCAATCTATCACGAGCAGTACTTC.

V usage is TRBV4-1 and J usage is TRBJ2-5; maybe TRBD1 (5 bases). This CDR3 has 15 residues. Germline CDR1 MGHRA, CDR2 YSYEKL. V lost 0 bases, J lost 4 bases, and 12 bases lay in between. The CDR3 DNA is TGCGCCAGCAGCCAAGATTTTTCAGGGCCAGAGACCCAGTACTTC. Protein sequence: CASSQDFSGPETQYF.

The J gene is TRBJ1-6, the V gene TRBV6-4; maybe TRBD1 (5 bases). V lost 7 bases to trimming and J lost 1 base, with 14 bases between them. The CDR3 sequence is 16 residues long. Germline V gives CDR1 MRHNA, CDR2 SNTAGT. CDR3 nucleotide sequence: TGTGCCAGCACCGCCGTGGGGGGTTCCTATAATTCACCCCTCCACTTT. Amino acid sequence: CASTAVGGSYNSPLHF.

This chain joins TRBV6-5 and TRBJ1-1, with 8 bases matching TRBD1. The ends lost 6 bases at V and 4 bases at J; junction bases unmatched: 4. CDR1 is MNHEY and CDR2 is SVGAGI in the germline V gene. The CDR3 sequence is 13 residues long. CDR3: CASRRQGLTEAFF. The DNA for the CDR3 is TGTGCCAGCAGGCGACAGGGGCTCACTGAAGCTTTCTTT.

The gene calls are TRBV4-3 and TRBJ1-2, with no clear D. Germline CDR1 is LGHNA and CDR2 is YSLEER. V was shortened by 4 bases and J by 5 bases, with 14 bases between the two germline ends. This CDR3 contains 14 residues. The CDR3 is CASSRNKVGYGYTF. The CDR3 DNA reads TGCGCCAGCAGCCGCAACAAAGTTGGGTATGGCTACACCTTC.

The rearrangement joins TRBV5-1 to TRBJ1-4; no reliable D call. V was shortened by 1 base and J by 4 bases, with 8 bases between the two germline ends. The CDR3 runs to 14 residues. In germline, CDR1 is SGHRS, CDR2 YFSETQ. Written as DNA, the CDR3 is TGCGCCAGCAGCTTGTTTGGGCTTAATGAAAAACTGTTTTTT. It translates to CASSLFGLNEKLFF.

V and J are TRBV27 and TRBJ2-5, with TRBD2 matching over 13 bases. This CDR3 has 18 amino acids. The trim removed 8 bases at V and 5 bases at J, leaving 17 bases unmatched. Germline assignment: CDR1 MNHEY and CDR2 SMNVEV (reference sequence). The CDR3 sequence is CASSVLGTSGISTETQYF. CDR3 bases: TGTGCCAGCTCCGTGCTAGGGACTAGCGGGATATCGACGGAGACCCAGTACTTC.

The chain has TRBV6-2 or TRBV6-3 and TRBJ1-6, with 7 nucleotides matching TRBD1. Germline loops: CDR1 MNHEY, CDR2 SVGEGT. The CDR3 covers 16 residues. The V segment lost 4 bases and the J segment 9 bases; nucleotides outside the gene matches: 12. The CDR3 is CASSSQELGTASPLHF. DNA for the CDR3: TGTGCCAGCAGTTCCCAAGAGCTTGGGACAGCTTCACCCCTCCACTTT.

V gene TRBV19 combines with J gene TRBJ2-6, with a possible D match to TRBD2 (6 bases). Germline CDR1 reads LNHDA; CDR2 reads SQIVND (reference sequence). V was pared by 3 bases and J by 4 bases, with 10 bases between. The CDR3 consists of 15 residues. CDR3 in amino acids: CASSMAGQGANVLTF. The CDR3 nucleotides read TGTGCCAGTAGTATGGCGGGGCAAGGGGCCAACGTCCTGACTTTC.

V is TRBV7-8 and J is TRBJ2-7, with 9 bases matching TRBD2. Germline-derived CDR1 and CDR2 are SGHVS and FQNEAQ. CDR3 length: 15 residues. The junction had 5 bases not matched to a gene; V was cut back by 1 base and J by 4 bases. CDR3: CASSLVAGGRYEQYF. The CDR3 DNA follows: TGTGCCAGCAGCTTAGTCGCGGGGGGGAGGTACGAGCAGTACTTC. The complete variable domain, with remaining parts taken from reference TRBV7-8 and TRBJ2-7, reads GAGVSQSPRYKVAKRGQDVALRCDPISGHVSLFWYQQALGQGPEFLTYFQNEAQLDKSGLPSDRFFAERPEGSVSTLKIQRTQQEDSAVYLCASSLVAGGRYEQYFGPGTRLTVT.

The CDR3, as DNA: TGTGCCAGCACTCTCACAGGGTCAGCCTATGGCTACACCTTC. Residues: CASTLTGSAYGYTF. The V gene is TRBV2, the J gene TRBJ1-2; TRBD1 might be the D (6 bases). Trimming left V 7 bases short and J 4 bases short, with 16 bases between. The CDR3 sequence is 14 residues long. Per germline, CDR1 SNHLY and CDR2 FYNNEI.

The rearrangement links TRBV3-1 (or the pseudogene TRBV3-2) to TRBJ2-3, with 8 bases fitting TRBD2. Trimming took 2 bases from V and 0 from J; bases not matched to a gene: 4. The germline V gene encodes CDR1 LGHDT and CDR2 YNNKEL (reference sequence). This CDR3 spans 16 amino acids. CDR3 sequence: CASSQLAGFSTDTQYF. In DNA form, the CDR3 reads TGTGCCAGCAGCCAACTAGCGGGCTTTAGCACAGATACGCAGTATTTT.